This TCR beta chain was recovered during a study of shared clonotypes between healthy human individuals. Overall study findings and caveats: Richness estimates generally favored naive over memory subsets.

As defined, naive CD8 cells were CD45RO-negative and positively selected for CCR7, with terminally differentiated effector memory CD45RA+ cells excluded. Assay used: immunoSEQ multiplex PCR; TCRdb lists only in-frame clones, some missing. The table lists some 580,000 clones, about 98% of them singletons, with approximately 0.33% in the top ten. In germline, CDR1 is MGHRA, CDR2 YSYEKL. This CDR3 comprises 14 residues. V was trimmed by 0 bases and J by 0 bases, leaving 3 bases between them. About this clone: What it binds is unknown. Other DNA sequences in this specimen translate into the identical CDR3.

Material for sequencing was naive CD8+ T cells sorted from blood. This TCR came from a man aged 25-45 years in good health. The chain has TRBV4-1 and TRBJ2-1, with unresolved D. The CDR3 loop is CASSQEGSYNEQFF. CDR3 DNA sequence: TGCGCCAGCAGCCAAGAAGGCTCCTACAATGAGCAGTTCTTC.